Each of the 30 T cell receptor beta chains below was sequenced from the same sample in a study of alternative splicing in chronic myeloid leukemia remission. Poly-A-selected mRNA from approximately 1 ug total RNA formed the libraries. TCRdb re-called the bulk RNA-seq reads and gives one entry per CDR3 protein, without DNA. This sample has 730 or so distinct CDR3 sequences, with about 98% found just once. Stated time point: chronic-phase CML before TKI therapy (screening/day 1). The sample in question was PBMCs or total blood leukocytes (not recorded which), obtained at diagnosis. The source is an adult with chronic myeloid leukemia.

The chain couples TRBV12-3 or TRBV12-4 to TRBJ2-7. The CDR3 consists of 13 residues. This CDR3 is CASSSGTPYEQYF.

The rearrangement uses TRBV7-7 and TRBJ2-1; with no DNA, the TCRdb D assignment of TRBD2 cannot be verified. This CDR3 has 13 residues. The germline V gene has CDR1 SSHAT and CDR2 FNYEAQ (reference sequence). CDR3 protein: CASSEGQSNEQFF.

V usage is TRBV19 and J usage is TRBJ2-7; TCRdb selects TRBD2, and the lack of DNA leaves this call unchecked. CDR1 is LNHDA and CDR2 is SQIVND in the germline V gene (reference sequence). The CDR3 runs 16 residues. CDR3 protein: CASSMLSGSHSYEQYF. The complete variable domain, with remaining parts taken from reference TRBV19 and TRBJ2-7, reads DGGITQSPKYLFRKEGQNVTLSCEQNLNHDAMYWYRQDPGQGLRLIYYSQIVNDFQKGDIAEGYSVSREKKESFPLTVTSAQKNPTAFYLCASSMLSGSHSYEQYFGPGTRLTVT.

The chain recombines TRBV25-1 with TRBJ2-1; TCRdb names TRBD2, which stays unverified in the absence of DNA. This CDR3 contains 14 residues. Germline loops: CDR1 MGHDK, CDR2 SYGVNS. The CDR3: CASSESGGYNEQFF.

J is TRBJ2-2 and V is TRBV7-8; TCRdb names TRBD2, which stays unverified in the absence of DNA. Germline V lookup: CDR1 SGHVS, CDR2 FQNEAQ. The CDR3 consists of 15 residues. The CDR3 loop is CASIPWGRGTGELFF.

This chain connects TRBV5-1 to TRBJ2-1; no DNA is available, so the TRBD2 call from TCRdb remains unchecked. CDR3 length equals 16 residues. CDR1 and CDR2 from the germline V gene are SGHRS and YFSETQ. CDR3 loop: CASTRTGGAGGNEQFF.

J is TRBJ1-1 and V is TRBV7-2. CDR1 and CDR2 from the germline V gene are SGHTA and FQGNSA. The CDR3 runs to 14 residues. The CDR3 spells CASRRRGPRTEAFF.

The V gene is TRBV27, the J gene TRBJ1-5. This CDR3 spans 18 amino acids. Germline V gene sequence: CDR1 MNHEY, CDR2 SMNVEV (reference sequence). The CDR3 is CASSFRWVGAQGNQPQHF.

The CDR3 loop reads CASSLERIGGNTIYF. The chain links TRBV11-2 to TRBJ1-3. Germline CDR1 is SGHAT and CDR2 is FQNNGV. The CDR3 length is 15 residues.

The gene calls are TRBV10-3 and TRBJ2-5; TCRdb's D call, TRBD1, is unchecked because there is no DNA. CDR3 length equals 13 residues. Germline V lookup: CDR1 ENHRY, CDR2 SYGVKD. The CDR3 is CAISVGTGGTQYF.

The CDR3 reads CATSRGQGQETQYF. The chain recombines TRBV15 with TRBJ2-5; the D call from TCRdb, TRBD2, cannot be confirmed without DNA. The germline CDR1 and CDR2 sequences are LNHNV and YYDKDF (reference sequence). This CDR3 is 14 amino acids long.

The CDR3: CASSLGRLAGSNQQFF. The chain employs TRBV27 and TRBJ2-1; the D call from TCRdb, TRBD2, cannot be confirmed without DNA. The CDR3 has 16 residues. CDR1 is MNHEY and CDR2 is SMNVEV in the germline V gene (reference sequence).

V and J are TRBV11-2 and TRBJ1-4. Germline-derived CDR1 and CDR2 are SGHAT and FQNNGV. This CDR3 contains 14 residues. CDR3 residues: CASSFRRNNEKLFF.

The table lists this clonotype with a count of one. The V call is TRBV6-4, the J call TRBJ2-3; there is no DNA to check the TCRdb D call of TRBD2. This CDR3 comprises 15 residues. The germline CDR1 and CDR2 sequences are MRHNA and SNTAGT. The chain's CDR3 is CASSAGTSGRDTQYF.

The chain is built from TRBV19 and TRBJ2-7; TCRdb reports TRBD2, a call that lacks DNA to check it against. CDR3 length: 13 amino acids. Per germline, CDR1 LNHDA and CDR2 SQIVND (reference sequence). The CDR3 is CATSGAIRDEQYF.

The J gene is TRBJ1-3, the V gene TRBV28. This CDR3 is built from 16 residues. Germline V gene data show CDR1 as MDHEN and CDR2 as SYDVKM. The chain's CDR3 is CASSLGLYGTGNTIYF.

The chain combines TRBV27 with TRBJ2-4. CDR1 and CDR2 from the germline V gene are MNHEY and SMNVEV (reference sequence). The CDR3 has 13 amino acids. CDR3 residues: CASSLYQSGIQYF.

The chain uses TRBV4-1 and TRBJ2-3; the D call from TCRdb, TRBD2, cannot be confirmed without DNA. The CDR3 sequence is 15 residues long. Per the germline V gene, CDR1 is MGHRA and CDR2 is YSYEKL. CDR3 residues: CASSQTSGSTDTQYF.

The rearrangement uses TRBV6-2 or TRBV6-3 and TRBJ1-5. This CDR3 region has 20 residues. Germline V CDR1 and CDR2: MNHEY, SVGEGT. The CDR3 region is CASSYKLTGGEIYSNQPQHF.

The V gene is TRBV18, the J gene TRBJ2-2; no DNA is available, so the TRBD2 call from TCRdb remains unchecked. The CDR3 contains 15 residues. Germline lookup yields CDR1 KGHSH and CDR2 LQKENI. CDR3 region: CASSPQGANTGELFF.

The J gene is TRBJ2-2, the V gene TRBV20-1; TCRdb lists TRBD2, though no DNA is available to test this call. CDR1 DFQATT and CDR2 SNEGSKA come from the germline V gene (reference sequence). This CDR3 spans 17 amino acids. The CDR3: CSARDPNRGEVTGELFF.

This clonotype came up once. The J gene is TRBJ2-1, the V gene TRBV19; TCRdb proposes TRBD2, but this gene call is untestable without DNA. Germline lookup yields CDR1 LNHDA and CDR2 SQIVND (reference sequence). CDR3 size: 18 residues. This chain's CDR3 is CASSKGVGGLAVYNEQFF.

This clonotype was observed a single time. The rearrangement joins TRBV5-4 to TRBJ2-7; TCRdb selects TRBD2, and the lack of DNA leaves this call unchecked. Germline CDR1 and CDR2: SGHNT and YYREEE (reference sequence). This CDR3 contains 16 residues. The CDR3 loop reads CASSLGRSGGSYEQYF. Drawing the rest from reference TRBV5-4 and TRBJ2-7, the complete variable domain is ETGVTQSPTHLIKTRGQQVTLRCSSQSGHNTVSWYQQALGQGPQFIFQYYREEENGRGNFPPRFSGLQFPNYSSELNVNALELDDSALYLCASSLGRSGGSYEQYFGPGTRLTVT.

This chain connects TRBV12-3 or TRBV12-4 to TRBJ2-1. The CDR3 is 11 amino acids. Here the CDR3 reads CASSFQSQQFF.

The chain links TRBV7-2 to TRBJ1-1. The germline V gene encodes CDR1 SGHTA and CDR2 FQGNSA. This CDR3 region has 15 residues. CDR3 protein: CASSFWGRMNTEAFF.

The V and J genes are TRBV6-6 and TRBJ1-1. CDR1 MNHNY and CDR2 SVGAGI come from the germline V gene (reference sequence). CDR3 length: 14 amino acids. The CDR3 loop reads CASSYSSSASGAFF.

The chain recombines TRBV7-3 with TRBJ2-3; the D call from TCRdb, TRBD1, cannot be confirmed without DNA. The CDR3 covers 15 residues. Looked up from germline, CDR1 is SGHTA and CDR2 is FQGTGA. The CDR3 region is CASSPGQGGTDTQYF.

This clonotype was counted a single time. The rearrangement joins TRBV30 to TRBJ2-5; the TRBD2 assignment by TCRdb is unverifiable without DNA. The CDR3 extends over 15 amino acids. Germline CDR1 reads GTSNPN; CDR2 reads SVGIG (reference sequence). The CDR3 region is CAWRPGLAHQETQYF. Variable domain in full (rest from reference TRBV30 and TRBJ2-5): SQTIHQWPATLVQPVGSPLSLECTVEGTSNPNLYWYRQAAGRGLQLLFYSVGIGQISSEVPQNLSASRPQDRQFILSSKKLLLSDSGFYLCAWRPGLAHQETQYFGPGTRLLVL.

The V gene is TRBV20/OR9-2, the J gene TRBJ2-3; TCRdb's assignment of TRBD2 cannot be checked, as there is no DNA. Being an ORF, TRBV20/OR9-2 has a function that is uncertain. This CDR3 contains 11 residues. CDR3 region: CSARDGRAEYF.

This clonotype has only one observation. The chain is built from TRBV4-3 and TRBJ1-6; TCRdb calls TRBD1, which cannot be checked without DNA. Looked up from germline, CDR1 is LGHNA and CDR2 is YSLEER. The CDR3 sequence is 16 residues long. Here the CDR3 reads CASSQGQGSYNSPLHF.